A single sample is the source of the 27 T cell receptor beta chains below, sequenced in a study of tumor-infiltrating lymphocytes in primary liver carcinoma. Starting from 450 to 500 ng of total RNA, TCR beta cDNA was produced with a primer in the constant region. Three-round nested multiplex PCR performed with slightly modified ARM-PCR produced the TCR beta libraries. It was with TRBV1-TRBV30 forward primers and a C-beta reverse primer that the first two PCR rounds were run, at about 10 cycles each. One entry per CDR3 protein, called by TCRdb with MiXCR from the multiplex PCR reads. The repertoire has about 96,000 distinct CDR3 sequences, about 70% of them found once; the top ten carry under 30%. Co-extracting RNA and DNA was done with roughly 17-34 mg of unsorted bulk tissue as input. The specimen was tumor-adjacent normal liver tissue. These receptors all stem from a man between 35 and 55 years old with primary liver carcinoma and hepatitis B virus infection.

This clonotype was seen repeatedly, ten times or more. The chain links TRBV28 to TRBJ1-1, with TRBD1 as a possible D gene (6 bases). This CDR3 has 11 amino acids. The germline V gene has CDR1 MDHEN and CDR2 SYDVKM. Deletions cut 6 bases from V and 9 bases from J, with 11 bases between. The CDR3 loop is CASRTQGKAFF. CDR3 nucleotides: TGTGCCAGCAGGACGCAGGGGAAAGCTTTCTTT.

This clonotype is categorized as medium-sized. The CDR3 sequence: CASSQLAGGYNEQFF. For the CDR3, the DNA is TGTGCCAGCAGCCAATTAGCGGGGGGCTACAATGAGCAGTTCTTC. The chain links TRBV11-2 to TRBJ2-1; 10 bases map to TRBD2. Germline CDR1 is SGHAT and CDR2 is FQNNGV. V lost 5 bases to trimming and J lost 3 bases; unmatched junction nucleotides: 4. The CDR3 is 15 amino acids.

This clonotype showed up just once. One end of the junction varies from germline; a read error may be responsible. The chain links TRBV6-1 to TRBJ2-1, with 8 bases identical to TRBD2. The CDR3 consists of 16 residues. Looked up from germline, CDR1 is MNHNS and CDR2 is SASEGT. CDR3 DNA sequence: TGTCCCAGCAGTGCCCTCTCAACCGGGGGGGGCGATGAGCAGTTCTTC. This translates into CPSSALSTGGGDEQFF.

This clonotype was counted ten times or more. The V gene is TRBV6-5, the J gene TRBJ2-7, with 11 bases fitting TRBD2. The germline V gene has CDR1 MNHEY and CDR2 SVGAGI. Trimming took 4 bases from V and 0 from J; bases not matched to a gene: 8. The CDR3 loop spans 17 amino acids. CDR3 in DNA: TGTGCCAGCAGTTCCACCCTAGCGGGAGGCCTCTCCTACGAGCAGTACTTC. Encoded protein: CASSSTLAGGLSYEQYF.

Ten or more counts support this clonotype. The genes are TRBV12-3 or TRBV12-4 and TRBJ2-7; TRBD2 aligns across 8 bases. This CDR3 is 14 amino acids long. V lost 6 bases and J lost 0; bases outside the gene matches: 4. The CDR3 sequence is CASRSTSGSYEQYF. The CDR3 DNA is TGTGCCAGCAGGAGTACTAGCGGCTCCTACGAGCAGTACTTC.

This clonotype has only a few counts. The V call is TRBV7-9, the J call TRBJ2-5, with a possible D match to TRBD1 (5 bases). Germline CDR1 is SEHNR and CDR2 is FQNEAQ (reference sequence). The V gene lost 5 bases and the J gene lost 4 bases, with 20 bases spanning the gap. CDR3 length: 16 residues. DNA for the CDR3: TGTGCCAGCAGCCCGCGGCACAGGAAAGCCCGAGAGACCCAGTACTTC. It encodes CASSPRHRKARETQYF.

Comments on this clonotype: A much larger clone lies one base from this, so it may be a read error. The V and J genes are TRBV5-1 and TRBJ1-1; D is unclear. The CDR3 extends over 14 amino acids. CDR1 and CDR2 (germline): SGHRS, YFSETQ. CDR3 protein: CASSLAGRNTVAFF. CDR3 nucleotide sequence: TGCGCCAGCAGCTTGGCAGGCAGGAACACTGTAGCTTTCTTT.

As regards this clonotype: A single base separates this from a much larger clone, so it may be a read error. The conserved phenylalanine or tryptophan is not found at the CDR3 terminus, so this likely reflects a read error. The V and J genes are TRBV7-9 and TRBJ2-3; D gene unclear. Trimming cost V 4 bases and J 4 bases, with 15 bases left between them. CDR1 is SEHNR, CDR2 FQNEAQ, per germline (reference sequence). This CDR3 is built from 15 residues. CDR3 sequence: CASSSPHGSADTQYY. CDR3 nucleotides: TGTGCCAGCAGCTCACCCCACGGGTCGGCAGATACGCAGTATTAT.

This clonotype was counted many times. This chain links TRBV4-2 with TRBJ1-4, with D possibly matching TRBD1 (6 bases). Germline lookup yields CDR1 LGHNA and CDR2 YNFKEQ. The V and J ends lost 2 bases and 10 bases respectively, with 14 bases between them. CDR3 length: 14 residues. For the CDR3, the DNA is TGTGCCAGCAGCCAAAGGTCGAGGGGGTCAAAACTGTTTTTT. It specifies CASSQRSRGSKLFF.

As concerns this clonotype: This sequence may be a read error, since a much larger clone differs from it by one base. This chain connects TRBV13 to TRBJ2-5, with D unresolved. The V gene's germline CDR1 is PRHDT and CDR2 FYEKMQ (reference sequence). The CDR3 has 15 amino acids. The V gene lost 7 bases and the J gene lost 5 bases, with 20 bases spanning the gap. CDR3 DNA: TGTGCCAGCAACTCTAATAAGGATGGACGGGAGACCCAGTACTTC. The encoded protein is CASNSNKDGRETQYF.

Only a few counts were recorded for this clonotype. The chain recombines TRBV28 with TRBJ1-6, with D hard to call. V was cut by 5 bases and J by 8 bases, with 13 bases left in between. The CDR3 has 14 residues. Germline CDR1 reads MDHEN; CDR2 reads SYDVKM. CDR3 coding DNA: TGTGCCAGCAGTGGACCCGCCGGTGATTCACCCCTCCACTTT. Translating gives CASSGPAGDSPLHF.

In the case of this clonotype: A read error is possible here, since a much larger clone lies one base away. This chain connects TRBV28 to TRBJ2-7, with D possibly being TRBD2 (5 bases). The CDR3 has 11 residues. V was pared by 9 bases and J by 3 bases, with 9 bases between. Germline loops: CDR1 MDHEN, CDR2 SYDVKM. The CDR3 sequence: CASETSYEQYF. CDR3 in DNA: TGTGCCAGTGAAACTAGCTACGAGCAGTACTTC.

This clonotype was picked up many times. V and J are TRBV6-6 and TRBJ2-3; D is unresolved. CDR1 is MNHNY and CDR2 is SVGAGI in the germline V gene (reference sequence). The CDR3 is 16 residues long. V was trimmed by 0 bases and J by 0 bases, leaving 10 bases between them. CDR3 DNA sequence: TGTGCCAGCAGTTACTCCCTCCGGCTGAGCACAGATACGCAGTATTTT. Protein: CASSYSLRLSTDTQYF.

This clonotype occurred many times. J is TRBJ1-1 and V is TRBV6-1; D possibly corresponds to TRBD1 (6 bases). The CDR3 runs 15 residues. V lost 1 base, J lost 4 bases, and 13 bases lay in between. The germline V gene encodes CDR1 MNHNS and CDR2 SASEGT. The CDR3 DNA is TGTGCCAGCAGTGAAGGGGAGGGGGAAAGCACTGAAGCTTTCTTT. Translated: CASSEGEGESTEAFF.

There are a few counts of this clonotype. This chain uses TRBV7-8 with TRBJ1-1, with D perhaps matching TRBD1 (6 bases). The germline gives CDR1 SGHVS, CDR2 FQNEAQ. Trimming left V 1 base short and J 4 bases short, with 10 bases between. The CDR3 consists of 14 residues. The CDR3 nucleotides read TGTGCCAGCAGCTTAGACGGGGGCAGCACTGAAGCTTTCTTT. Its translation is CASSLDGGSTEAFF.

With respect to this clonotype: A read error may explain this, as a much larger clone is one base away. The chain joins TRBV29-1 to TRBJ2-3, with D unresolved. Trimming shortened V by 5 bases and J by 4 bases, and 10 bases separated the two germline ends. The CDR3 has 12 residues. Germline assignment: CDR1 SQVTM and CDR2 ANQGSEA. The CDR3 DNA is TGCAGCGTTTCAGATCTCGCAGATACGCAGTATTTT. Amino acid sequence: CSVSDLADTQYF.

This clonotype was detected a few times. With a much larger clone just one base away, this may be a read error. V usage is TRBV5-5 and J usage is TRBJ2-5, with 11 bases identical to TRBD2. Looked up from germline, CDR1 is SGHKS and CDR2 is YYEKEE (reference sequence). CDR3 length: 15 residues. The CDR3 sequence is CVSSYTSGRRETQYF. CDR3 nucleotide sequence: TGTGTCAGCAGCTACACTAGCGGGAGACGGGAGACCCAGTACTTC.

A remark on this clonotype: Just one base apart from a much larger clone, this may be a read error. The chain joins TRBV6-5 to TRBJ1-3; D is uncertain. The germline V gene has CDR1 MNHEY and CDR2 SVGAGI. V was cut by 6 bases and J by 3 bases, with 9 bases left in between. This CDR3 region has 13 residues. CDR3 loop: CASSQRDGNTIYF. As DNA, the CDR3 is TGTGCCAGCAGCCAGAGGGATGGAAACACCATATATTTT.

A word on this clonotype: One end of the junction is discordant with germline, which a read error may explain. The chain links TRBV6-1 to TRBJ2-7; D may be TRBD2 (6 bases). Per the germline V gene, CDR1 is MNHNS and CDR2 is SASEGT. The CDR3 extends over 15 amino acids. This CDR3 reads CASSEEGVGGYEQYF. The CDR3 DNA is TGTGCCAGTAGTGAAGAGGGAGTGGGAGGCTACGAGCAGTACTTC.

The V call is TRBV2, the J call TRBJ2-2, with a weak D call TRBD1 (5 bases). Trimming removed 5 bases at V and 4 bases at J, with 11 bases between. CDR3 length equals 14 residues. CDR1 and CDR2 from the germline V gene are SNHLY and FYNNEI. This chain's CDR3 is CASSKGSSTGELFF. CDR3 DNA: TGTGCCAGCAGTAAGGGGTCGAGCACCGGGGAGCTGTTTTTT.

As for this clonotype: A much larger clone sits a single nucleotide away, making a read error possible. V and J are TRBV12-3 or TRBV12-4 and TRBJ1-1, with a possible D match to TRBD1 (5 bases). V gave up 3 bases and J gave up 5 bases, with 13 bases separating them. This CDR3 comprises 14 residues. The CDR3 region is CASSFSGTRTEAFF. The CDR3 coding sequence is TGTGCCAGCAGTTTCTCAGGGACGAGGACTGAAGCTTTCTTT.

About this clonotype itself: Just one base apart from a much larger clone, this may be a read error. The V and J genes are TRBV12-3 or TRBV12-4 and TRBJ1-5; D may be TRBD1 (6 bases). The CDR3 is made up of 13 amino acids. DNA of the CDR3: TGTGCCAGCAGTAGGGACAAGAATCACCCCCAGCATTTT. Translation gives CASSRDKNHPQHF.

V is TRBV11-2 and J is TRBJ2-2, with 9 bases lining up with TRBD1. The CDR3 totals 17 residues. The V and J ends lost 7 bases and 4 bases, in that order; junction bases with no gene match: 13. Per germline, CDR1 SGHAT and CDR2 FQNNGV. The CDR3 here is CASNHDRDRVGTGELFF. The CDR3 DNA is TGTGCCAGCAACCATGATCGGGACAGGGTCGGCACCGGGGAGCTGTTTTTT. The complete variable domain, with remaining parts taken from reference TRBV11-2 and TRBJ2-2, reads EAGVAQSPRYKIIEKRQSVAFWCNPISGHATLYWYQQILGQGPKLLIQFQNNGVVDDSQLPKDRFSAERLKGVDSTLKIQPAKLEDSAVYLCASNHDRDRVGTGELFFGEGSRLTVL.

This clonotype was found many times. The chain carries TRBV12-1 and TRBJ2-1. TRBV12-1 is a pseudogene locus. The CDR3 has 14 amino acids. Written as DNA, the CDR3 is TGTGCCAGCAGCTTGACCAGGTCCTACAATGAGCAGTTCTTC. It codes for CASSLTRSYNEQFF.

As concerns this clonotype: The conserved phenylalanine or tryptophan is not found at the CDR3 terminus, so this likely reflects a read error. J is TRBJ2-7 and V is TRBV11-2; D remains unclear. This CDR3 is 13 amino acids long. Germline assignment: CDR1 SGHAT and CDR2 FQNNGV. CDR3 sequence (DNA): TGTGCCGGCAGCTTAGTTCTGGCTGGGGAGCAGTACTAC. Translation: CAGSLVLAGEQYY.

With respect to this clonotype: A junction end diverges from the germline sequence, so it may reflect a read error. The chain couples TRBV11-2 to TRBJ2-2, with a weak D call TRBD2 (5 bases). From germline, CDR1 is SGHAT and CDR2 FQNNGV. The CDR3 consists of 13 residues. The CDR3 nucleotides are TGTGCCAGCAGCGGGTGGTCAGCCGGGAAGCTTTTTTTT. Its translation: CASSGWSAGKLFF.

This clonotype was counted once. The junction departs from the called germline gene at one end, perhaps through a read error. This chain links TRBV25-1 with TRBJ2-2; TRBD1 matches at 9 bases. There are 16 residues in the CDR3. Germline CDR1 and CDR2: MGHDK and SYGVNS. CDR3 nucleotides: TGTGCCAGCAATGAATGGACAGGGGAGCTCACCGGGGAGCTGTTCTTT. Amino acid sequence: CASNEWTGELTGELFF.